One and the same sample provided the 28 T cell receptor beta chains below, sequenced in a study of beta chain features in type 1 diabetes. Findings and limits, study-wide: Moderate yet significant TCRB CDR3 shortening was seen in Type 1 diabetes patients in all four CD4+ subsets.

Every isolated RNA sample was fully reverse transcribed, so sequencing captured expressed TCRB transcripts. Sequencing used immunoSEQ multiplex PCR; TCRdb keeps in-frame clones, though not all of them. The repertoire holds a few hundred thousand clones, with about 11% as singletons. For these receptors, no antigen is known. The material sequenced was naive CD4+ T cells from blood. All receptors come from a man aged 25-40 years with type 1 diabetes.

This clone was counted once. Germline is not matched at one junction end, which may reflect a read error. V and J are TRBV5-1 and TRBJ1-4, with a tentative D call TRBD1 (5 bases). Germline assignment: CDR1 SGHRS and CDR2 YFSETQ. The CDR3 is made up of 16 amino acids. The CDR3 DNA is TGCGCCAGCAACTTGGGAGGAGGGGAGGATAATGAAAAACTGTTTTTT. It specifies CASNLGGGEDNEKLFF.

V gene TRBV5-4 combines with J gene TRBJ2-5, with D hard to call. Germline V gene sequence: CDR1 SGHNT, CDR2 YYREEE (reference sequence). The CDR3 contains 14 residues. V was clipped by 4 bases and J by 0 bases, with 10 bases between them. The CDR3 nucleotides read TGTGCCAGCAGCGTTGGCCGTTACCAAGAGACCCAGTACTTC. This gives the protein CASSVGRYQETQYF.

The chain's CDR3 is CSVEIGAGGLQFF. The CDR3 DNA is TGCAGCGTTGAAATCGGAGCGGGGGGCCTGCAGTTCTTC. The V gene is TRBV29-1, the J gene TRBJ2-1; 9 nucleotides match TRBD2. Germline V gene sequence: CDR1 SQVTM, CDR2 ANQGSEA. The CDR3 length is 13 residues. Trimming removed 2 bases from V and 12 bases from J; junction bases left unmatched: 8.

The chain combines TRBV4-1 with TRBJ2-1, with TRBD2 identical over 14 bases. The CDR3 sequence is 18 residues long. The ends lost 4 bases at V and 6 bases at J; junction bases unmatched: 11. The germline CDR1 and CDR2 sequences are MGHRA and YSYEKL. The DNA for the CDR3 is TGCGCCAGCAGCCGAGAGGGACTAGCGGGGGCCGGGGGCAATGAGCAGTTCTTC. Protein product: CASSREGLAGAGGNEQFF.

Points on this clone: The sample has other DNA sequences that encode this CDR3 too. The CDR3 sequence is CASSLGQGAYEQYF. CDR3 coding DNA: TGCGCCAGCAGCTTGGGGCAGGGGGCTTACGAGCAGTACTTC. The V and J genes are TRBV5-1 and TRBJ2-7, with 8 bases matching TRBD1. CDR3 length equals 14 residues. CDR1 SGHRS and CDR2 YFSETQ come from the germline V gene. V was clipped by 0 bases and J by 4 bases; unmatched bases: 3.

This clone has a handful of counts. J is TRBJ2-1 and V is TRBV7-9; 7 nucleotides match TRBD2. CDR1 SEHNR and CDR2 FQNEAQ come from the germline V gene (reference sequence). The ends lost 2 bases at V and 4 bases at J; junction bases unmatched: 8. The CDR3 sequence is 16 residues long. This CDR3 is CASSLQPGGRYNEQFF. The CDR3, as DNA: TGTGCCAGCAGCTTACAGCCGGGGGGTCGTTACAATGAGCAGTTCTTC.

J is TRBJ1-1 and V is TRBV7-6; 9 nucleotides match TRBD1. The CDR3 extends over 17 amino acids. Trimming at V came to 2 bases and at J to 3 bases, leaving 10 bases not matched to a gene. Germline values: CDR1 SGHVS, CDR2 FNYEAQ. CDR3 DNA: TGTGCCAGCAGCTTACGTCCTCGGGACAGGGCGGACACTGAAGCTTTCTTT. This sequence encodes CASSLRPRDRADTEAFF.

This chain joins TRBV2 and TRBJ2-3, with 11 bases lining up with TRBD2. CDR3 size: 16 residues. V gave up 0 bases and J gave up 7 bases; unmatched junction bases: 6. Germline V lookup: CDR1 SNHLY, CDR2 FYNNEI. In DNA form, the CDR3 reads TGTGCCAGCAGTGAAGCGCATCTAGCGGGGGGACATACGCAGTATTTT. Protein sequence: CASSEAHLAGGHTQYF.

This clone has only a few counts. The chain couples TRBV18 to TRBJ2-7; TRBD2 agrees at 7 bases. The germline gives CDR1 KGHSH, CDR2 LQKENI. The length of the CDR3 is 13 residues. V lost 3 bases, J lost 7 bases, and 6 bases stayed unmatched. The CDR3 loop is CASSPPGGGEQYF. The CDR3 DNA follows: TGTGCCAGCTCACCCCCGGGAGGTGGGGAGCAGTACTTC.

This rearrangement joins TRBV7-9 to TRBJ1-1, with D uncertain. Trimming stripped 5 bases from V and 0 bases from J, with 10 bases between. CDR3 size: 14 residues. Per the germline V gene, CDR1 is SEHNR and CDR2 is FQNEAQ (reference sequence). The CDR3 loop reads CASSRQTMNTEAFF. The CDR3 region has the DNA TGTGCCAGCAGCAGACAAACCATGAACACTGAAGCTTTCTTT.

V and J are TRBV30 and TRBJ2-7, with a possible D match to TRBD1 (5 bases). The CDR3 is 13 amino acids. Germline loops: CDR1 GTSNPN, CDR2 SVGIG (reference sequence). V dropped 0 bases and J dropped 4 bases, with 10 bases sitting between them. CDR3 nucleotide sequence: TGTGCCTGGAGTGTAGGGGCAGCATACGAGCAGTACTTC. Its translation: CAWSVGAAYEQYF. The entire variable domain, with the rest obtained from reference TRBV30 and TRBJ2-7, is as follows: SQTIHQWPATLVQPVGSPLSLECTVEGTSNPNLYWYRQAAGRGLQLLFYSVGIGQISSEVPQNLSASRPQDRQFILSSKKLLLSDSGFYLCAWSVGAAYEQYFGPGTRLTVT.

This clone was counted between two and nine times. The chain joins TRBV5-6 to TRBJ2-7, with 9 bases matching TRBD1. Germline V gene sequence: CDR1 SGHDT, CDR2 YYEEEE. The CDR3 is 15 amino acids. V trimming: 2 bases; J trimming: 4 bases; junction bases outside the gene matches: 7. The CDR3 DNA reads TGTGCCAGCAGCTTAATCGGGACAGGGTCTTACGAGCAGTACTTC. It yields the protein CASSLIGTGSYEQYF.

This chain uses TRBV20-1 with TRBJ2-1; D is unresolved. There are 11 residues in the CDR3. CDR1 and CDR2 from the germline V gene are DFQATT and SNEGSKA (reference sequence). V shed 3 bases and J shed 13 bases, with 13 bases lying between them. CDR3 protein: CSASSTLFQFF. Here the CDR3 DNA reads TGCAGTGCTAGCTCTACGCTATTCCAGTTCTTC.

This CDR3 reads CASSPRTEDTQYF. CDR3 nucleotides: TGTGCCAGCAGCCCGCGGACAGAAGATACGCAGTATTTT. This chain uses TRBV11-3 with TRBJ2-3; TRBD1 might be the D (6 bases). Trimming took off 5 bases at V and 5 bases at J, with 11 bases between the two ends. Germline values: CDR1 SGHNT, CDR2 YENEEA. This CDR3 has 13 amino acids.

This clone was found a few times. V is TRBV7-2 and J is TRBJ2-7; D unclear. Per germline, CDR1 SGHTA and CDR2 FQGNSA. This CDR3 region has 15 residues. V lost 4 bases to trimming and J lost 3 bases, with 16 bases between them. In DNA form, the CDR3 reads TGTGCCAGCAGCTCCAGTGACCTCCCGGGCTACGAGCAGTACTTC. Protein sequence: CASSSSDLPGYEQYF.

The genes are TRBV18 and TRBJ1-4, with D perhaps matching TRBD1 (6 bases). V lost 3 bases to trimming and J lost 0 bases, with 8 bases between them. The CDR3 spans 15 residues. The germline V gene has CDR1 KGHSH and CDR2 LQKENI. CDR3 in DNA: TGTGCCAGCTCACCTAGACAGGCAACTAATGAAAAACTGTTTTTT. Its translation is CASSPRQATNEKLFF.

J is TRBJ1-6 and V is TRBV9; TRBD1 is a possible D gene (6 bases). CDR1 SGDLS and CDR2 YYNGEE come from the germline V gene. The V gene lost 0 bases and the J gene lost 14 bases, with 9 bases spanning the gap. This CDR3 is built from 12 residues. CDR3 nucleotide sequence: TGTGCCAGCAGCGTAGAAGGGGGAACCCTCCACTTT. Translated, it gives CASSVEGGTLHF. Supplemented by reference TRBV9 and TRBJ1-6, the full variable domain reads DSGVTQTPKHLITATGQRVTLRCSPRSGDLSVYWYQQSLDQGLQFLIQYYNGEERAKGNILERFSAQQFPDLHSELNLSSLELGDSALYFCASSVEGGTLHFGNGTRLTVT.

V and J are TRBV2 and TRBJ2-2; TRBD1 agrees at 8 bases. This CDR3 region has 15 residues. V trimming: 6 bases; J trimming: 4 bases; junction bases outside the gene matches: 7. Germline CDR1 and CDR2: SNHLY and FYNNEI. The CDR3 is CASRRTGPITGELFF. The CDR3 DNA is TGTGCCAGCAGGCGGACAGGGCCTATCACCGGGGAGCTGTTTTTT. The whole variable domain, filled in from reference TRBV2 and TRBJ2-2, reads EPEVTQTPSHQVTQMGQEVILRCVPISNHLYFYWYRQILGQKVEFLVSFYNNEISEKSEIFDDQFSVERPDGSNFTLKIRSTKLEDSAMYFCASRRTGPITGELFFGEGSRLTVL.

The chain links TRBV28 to TRBJ2-1; D uncertain. Trimming removed 1 base at V and 8 bases at J, with 6 bases between. Germline V gene sequence: CDR1 MDHEN, CDR2 SYDVKM. The CDR3 sequence is 12 residues long. As DNA, the CDR3 is TGTGCCAGCAGTTTATCCGGGTATGAGCAGTTCTTC. It translates to CASSLSGYEQFF.

The J gene is TRBJ1-2, the V gene TRBV7-2; 8 bases map to TRBD1. V shed 6 bases and J 6 bases; nucleotides not matched to a gene: 3. This CDR3 has 12 amino acids. Germline V CDR1 and CDR2: SGHTA, FQGNSA. In DNA form, the CDR3 reads TGTGCCAGCAGGTTGGACAGGGATGGCTACACCTTC. Translation: CASRLDRDGYTF.

This clone has just a few counts. V is TRBV10-3 and J is TRBJ2-1; D is possibly TRBD2 (5 bases). Germline V gene lookup returns CDR1 ENHRY and CDR2 SYGVKD. This CDR3 is built from 13 residues. Trimming took 6 bases from V and 8 from J, leaving 14 bases between them. Written as DNA, the CDR3 is TGTGCCATCAGCTCACTAGAGTCCTATGAGCAGTTCTTC. Protein sequence: CAISSLESYEQFF.

There are a few counts of this clone. The chain combines TRBV2 with TRBJ1-5, with 8 bases matching TRBD1. The CDR3 is 14 residues long. The germline gives CDR1 SNHLY, CDR2 FYNNEI. Trimming at V came to 6 bases and at J to 5 bases, leaving 6 bases not matched to a gene. The DNA for the CDR3 is TGTGCCAGCAGCGGCGACAGGGGAGATCAGCCCCAGCATTTT. As protein: CASSGDRGDQPQHF.

This clone has just a few counts. The chain recombines TRBV28 with TRBJ2-7, with 8 positions matching TRBD2. The J segment lost 7 bases and the V segment lost 3 bases, leaving 5 bases of the junction unmatched. CDR3 size: 13 residues. Germline CDR1 MDHEN, CDR2 SYDVKM. DNA for the CDR3: TGTGCCAGCAGTTTCGGGGGGGCTCAGGAGCAGTACTTC. Translated: CASSFGGAQEQYF.

This chain's CDR3 is CASSKAIEETQYF. In nucleotides, the CDR3 is TGTGCCAGCAGTAAAGCCATTGAAGAGACCCAGTACTTC. V usage is TRBV28 and J usage is TRBJ2-5, with D uncertain. CDR1 and CDR2 (germline): MDHEN, SYDVKM. Deletions cut 5 bases from V and 3 bases from J, with 10 bases between. This CDR3 spans 13 amino acids.

The chain links TRBV4-1 to TRBJ1-2, with D unresolved. From germline, CDR1 is MGHRA and CDR2 YSYEKL. Trimming left V 4 bases short and J 7 bases short, with 16 bases between. CDR3 length: 14 amino acids. CDR3 amino acids: CASSLAGIQTGYTF. In DNA form, the CDR3 reads TGCGCCAGCAGCCTCGCGGGGATCCAGACTGGCTACACCTTC.

The rearrangement links TRBV7-2 to TRBJ2-1; 11 nucleotides match TRBD1. Unmatched junction bases numbered 8, after V lost 8 bases and J lost 8 bases. Germline-derived CDR1 and CDR2 are SGHTA and FQGNSA. This CDR3 region has 14 residues. CDR3 sequence reads: CASWRDRGGYEQFF. DNA for the CDR3: TGTGCCAGCTGGAGGGACAGGGGGGGTTATGAGCAGTTCTTC.

This clone was detected a few times. This chain joins TRBV5-1 and TRBJ2-7; the D gene is possibly TRBD2 (6 bases). Per the germline V gene, CDR1 is SGHRS and CDR2 is YFSETQ. The length of the CDR3 is 13 residues. V was cut by 3 bases and J by 6 bases, with 13 bases left in between. The CDR3 bases are TGCGCCAGCAGCTATGGGGGACTGGTCGAGCAGTACTTC. As protein: CASSYGGLVEQYF.

This clone has a handful of counts. V is TRBV19 and J is TRBJ1-6; D remains ambiguous. The CDR3 spans 12 residues. V was shortened by 4 bases and J by 9 bases, with 7 bases between the two germline ends. Germline loops: CDR1 LNHDA, CDR2 SQIVND (reference sequence). In DNA, the CDR3 is TGTGCCAGTAGTAGGGAGGGTTCACCCCTCCACTTT. This encodes CASSREGSPLHF.